This section outlines one T cell receptor (beta chain) sequence together with its context. This record comes from a study of cytomegalovirus exposure and HLA in healthy donors. Both 60 Vbeta primers and 13 Jbeta primers went into the PCR. Profiling relied on immunoSEQ multiplex PCR, and the TCRdb table lists in-frame clones only, not all of them. The sample records about 120,000 clones, around 70% being singletons. With 0 bases removed from V and 11 bases from J, the gap between germline ends came to 10 bases. The CDR3 runs to 13 residues. The V gene's germline CDR1 is SSHAT and CDR2 FNYEAQ (reference sequence).

This chain links TRBV7-7 with TRBJ1-4; D possibly corresponds to TRBD1 (5 bases). This TCR came from a woman in her fifties or sixties in good health and CMV-seropositive. Sequencing input: PBMCs. CDR3 amino acids: CASSLAGGEKLFF. The CDR3 DNA follows: TGTGCCAGCAGCTTAGCGGGGGGAGAGAAACTGTTTTTT. The full variable domain, its missing parts supplied by reference TRBV7-7 and TRBJ1-4, is GAGVSQSPRYKVTKRGQDVTLRCDPISSHATLYWYQQALGQGPEFLTYFNYEAQPDKSGLPSDRFSAERPEGSISTLTIQRTEQRDSAMYRCASSLAGGEKLFFGSGTQLSVL.